This TCR beta chain was found in a study of shared clonotypes between healthy human individuals. TCRdb's table, derived via immunoSEQ multiplex PCR, lists solely in-frame clones and lacks some. Among under 1 million clones listed, roughly 96% were seen once. Naive CD8 cells lacked CD45RO and underwent positive selection for CCR7, leaving out terminally differentiated effector memory CD45RA+ cells. This CDR3 is 14 amino acids long. The V gene lost 5 bases and the J gene lost 8 bases, with 18 bases spanning the gap. The germline V gene encodes CDR1 SQVTM and CDR2 ANQGSEA. The sequence derives from a man aged 25 to 40 in good health. Sequencing was performed on naive CD8+ T cells sorted from blood. V usage is TRBV29-1 and J usage is TRBJ1-4; TRBD1 is a possible D gene (6 bases). The CDR3 is CSVNVRDNNEKLFF. CDR3 coding DNA: TGCAGCGTTAACGTCCGGGACAATAACGAAAAACTGTTTTTT.